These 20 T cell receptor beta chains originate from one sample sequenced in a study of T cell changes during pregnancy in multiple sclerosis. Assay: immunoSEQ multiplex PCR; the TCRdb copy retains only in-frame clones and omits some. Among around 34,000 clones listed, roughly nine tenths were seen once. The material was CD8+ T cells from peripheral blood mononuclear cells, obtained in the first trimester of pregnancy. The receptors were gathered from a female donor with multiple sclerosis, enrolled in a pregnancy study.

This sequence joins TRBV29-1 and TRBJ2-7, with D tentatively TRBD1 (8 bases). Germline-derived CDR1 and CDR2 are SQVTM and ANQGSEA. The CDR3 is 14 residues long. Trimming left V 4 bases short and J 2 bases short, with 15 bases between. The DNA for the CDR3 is TGCAGCGTTGGAGCGGGACAGGACCCCTACGAGCAGTACTTC. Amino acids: CSVGAGQDPYEQYF.

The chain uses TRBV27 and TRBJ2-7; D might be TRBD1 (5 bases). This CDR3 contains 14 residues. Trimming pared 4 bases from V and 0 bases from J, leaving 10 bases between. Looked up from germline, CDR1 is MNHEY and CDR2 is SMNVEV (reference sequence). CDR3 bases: TGTGCCAGCAGTTCCAGACAGAGCTCCTACGAGCAGTACTTC. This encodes CASSSRQSSYEQYF.

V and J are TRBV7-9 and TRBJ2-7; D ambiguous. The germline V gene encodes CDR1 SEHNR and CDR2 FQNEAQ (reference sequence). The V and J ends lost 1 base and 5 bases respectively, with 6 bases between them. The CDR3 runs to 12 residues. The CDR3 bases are TGTGCCAGCAGCTTAGGCGCGGACGAGCAGTACTTC. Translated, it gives CASSLGADEQYF.

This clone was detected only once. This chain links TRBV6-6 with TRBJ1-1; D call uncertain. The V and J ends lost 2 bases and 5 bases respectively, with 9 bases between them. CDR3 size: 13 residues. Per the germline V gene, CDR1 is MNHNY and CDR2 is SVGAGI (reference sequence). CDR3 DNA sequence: TGTGCCAGCAGTTACGGGCAACAGACTGAAGCTTTCTTT. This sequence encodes CASSYGQQTEAFF.

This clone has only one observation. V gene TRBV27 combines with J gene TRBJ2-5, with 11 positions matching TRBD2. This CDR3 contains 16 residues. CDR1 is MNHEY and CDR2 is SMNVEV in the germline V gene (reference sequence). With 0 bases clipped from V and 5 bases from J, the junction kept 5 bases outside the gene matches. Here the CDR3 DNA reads TGTGCCAGCAGTTTATCCCTAGCGGGAGGTTGGGAGACCCAGTACTTC. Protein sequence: CASSLSLAGGWETQYF.

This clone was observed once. CDR3 bases: TGTGCCAGCACCCTACCTCCAGGGGGCAGAAACACTGAAGCTTTCTTT. This codes for CASTLPPGGRNTEAFF. V and J are TRBV13 and TRBJ1-1, with TRBD1 identical over 8 bases. J gave up 2 bases and V 7 bases, and 12 bases lay outside the gene matches. CDR3 size: 16 residues. CDR1 and CDR2 from the germline V gene are PRHDT and FYEKMQ (reference sequence).

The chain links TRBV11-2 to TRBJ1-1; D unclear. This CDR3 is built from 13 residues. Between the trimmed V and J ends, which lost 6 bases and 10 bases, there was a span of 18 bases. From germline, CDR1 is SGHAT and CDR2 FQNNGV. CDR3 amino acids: CASRPPTANGAFF. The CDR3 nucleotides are TGTGCCAGCAGACCTCCCACCGCTAATGGAGCTTTCTTT.

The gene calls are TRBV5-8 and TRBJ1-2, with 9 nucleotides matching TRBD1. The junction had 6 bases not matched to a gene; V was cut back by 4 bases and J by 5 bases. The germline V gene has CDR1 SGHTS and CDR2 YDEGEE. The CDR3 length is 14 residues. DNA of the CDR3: TGTGCCAGCAGCATGGGACAGGGCGTATATGGCTACACCTTC. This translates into CASSMGQGVYGYTF.

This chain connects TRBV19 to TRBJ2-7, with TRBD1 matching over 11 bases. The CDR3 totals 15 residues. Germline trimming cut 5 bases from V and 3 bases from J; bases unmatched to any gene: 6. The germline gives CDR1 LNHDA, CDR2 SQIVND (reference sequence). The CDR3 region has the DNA TGTGCCAGTAGTCCTGCCGGGACAGGGGGCTACGAGCAGTACTTC. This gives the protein CASSPAGTGGYEQYF.

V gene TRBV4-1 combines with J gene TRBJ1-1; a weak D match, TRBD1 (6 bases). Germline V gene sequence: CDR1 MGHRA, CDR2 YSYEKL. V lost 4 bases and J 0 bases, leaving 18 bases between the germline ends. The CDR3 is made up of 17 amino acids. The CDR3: CASSPEDLTGLNTEAFF. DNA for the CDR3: TGCGCCAGCAGCCCCGAAGACCTGACAGGATTGAACACTGAAGCTTTCTTT.

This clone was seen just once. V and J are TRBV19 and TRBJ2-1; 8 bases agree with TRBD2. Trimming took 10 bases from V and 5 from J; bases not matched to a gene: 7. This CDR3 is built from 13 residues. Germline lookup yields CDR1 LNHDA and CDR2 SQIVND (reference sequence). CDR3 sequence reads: CATSGTSDNEQFF. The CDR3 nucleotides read TGTGCCACCTCCGGGACTAGTGACAATGAGCAGTTCTTC.

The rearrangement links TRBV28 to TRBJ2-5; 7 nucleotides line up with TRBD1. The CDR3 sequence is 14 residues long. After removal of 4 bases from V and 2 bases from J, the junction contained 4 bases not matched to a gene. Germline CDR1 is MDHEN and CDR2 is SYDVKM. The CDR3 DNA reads TGTGCCAGCAGTTCGGACAGGAGGCAAGAGACCCAGTACTTC. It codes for CASSSDRRQETQYF. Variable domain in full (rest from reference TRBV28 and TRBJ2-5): DVKVTQSSRYLVKRTGEKVFLECVQDMDHENMFWYRQDPGLGLRLIYFSYDVKMKEKGDIPEGYSVSREKKERFSLILESASTNQTSMYLCASSSDRRQETQYFGPGTRLLVL.

The CDR3 here is CASSQAVQGMEGYTF. DNA of the CDR3: TGCGCCAGCAGCCAAGCGGTACAGGGAATGGAGGGCTACACCTTC. This chain uses TRBV4-3 with TRBJ1-2, with a tentative D call TRBD1 (6 bases). Germline-derived CDR1 and CDR2 are LGHNA and YSLEER. V was pared by 1 base and J by 8 bases, with 17 bases between. This CDR3 is 15 amino acids long.

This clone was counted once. CDR3: CASSFRGPAGDREQYF. The DNA for the CDR3 is TGTGCCAGCAGTTTTCGGGGACCAGCGGGAGACAGGGAGCAGTACTTC. V is TRBV27 and J is TRBJ2-7, with 8 bases fitting TRBD2. With 3 bases clipped from V and 7 bases from J, the junction kept 14 bases outside the gene matches. The CDR3 covers 16 residues. CDR1 is MNHEY, CDR2 SMNVEV, per germline (reference sequence).

CDR3 region: CASSLYGGDGETQYF. CDR3 nucleotides: TGTGCCAGCAGCTTATACGGCGGAGATGGGGAGACCCAGTACTTC. This rearrangement joins TRBV11-2 to TRBJ2-5; D unresolved. Trimming removed 2 bases at V and 5 bases at J, with 15 bases between. The CDR3 length is 15 residues. Germline CDR1 SGHAT, CDR2 FQNNGV. Drawing the rest from reference TRBV11-2 and TRBJ2-5, the complete variable domain is EAGVAQSPRYKIIEKRQSVAFWCNPISGHATLYWYQQILGQGPKLLIQFQNNGVVDDSQLPKDRFSAERLKGVDSTLKIQPAKLEDSAVYLCASSLYGGDGETQYFGPGTRLLVL.

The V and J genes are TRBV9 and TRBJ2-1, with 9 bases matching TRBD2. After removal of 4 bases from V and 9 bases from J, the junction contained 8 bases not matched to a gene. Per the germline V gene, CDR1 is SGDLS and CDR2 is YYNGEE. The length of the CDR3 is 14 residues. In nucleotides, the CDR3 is TGTGCCAGCAGCCTCGGCGGGAGGGTGGCTGAGCAGTTCTTC. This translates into CASSLGGRVAEQFF.

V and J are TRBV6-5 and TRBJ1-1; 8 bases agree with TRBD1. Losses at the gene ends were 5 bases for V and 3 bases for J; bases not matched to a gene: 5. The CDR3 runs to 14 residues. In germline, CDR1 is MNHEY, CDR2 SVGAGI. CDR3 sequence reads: CASSSRGRDTEAFF. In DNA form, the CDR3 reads TGTGCCAGCAGTAGCAGGGGGCGAGACACTGAAGCTTTCTTT.

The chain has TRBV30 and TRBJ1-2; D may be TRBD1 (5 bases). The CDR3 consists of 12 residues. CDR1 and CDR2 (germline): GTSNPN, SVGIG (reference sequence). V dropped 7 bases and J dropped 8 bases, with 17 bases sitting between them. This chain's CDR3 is CAFGTARLGYTF. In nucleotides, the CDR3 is TGTGCCTTCGGGACTGCCAGGTTGGGCTACACCTTC.

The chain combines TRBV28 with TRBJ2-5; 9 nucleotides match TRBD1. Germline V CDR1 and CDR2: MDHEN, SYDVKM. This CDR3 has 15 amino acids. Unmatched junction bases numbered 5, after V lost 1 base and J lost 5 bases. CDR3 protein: CASSLSQGADETQYF. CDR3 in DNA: TGTGCCAGCAGTTTATCACAGGGGGCCGACGAGACCCAGTACTTC. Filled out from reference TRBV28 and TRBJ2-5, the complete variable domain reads DVKVTQSSRYLVKRTGEKVFLECVQDMDHENMFWYRQDPGLGLRLIYFSYDVKMKEKGDIPEGYSVSREKKERFSLILESASTNQTSMYLCASSLSQGADETQYFGPGTRLLVL.

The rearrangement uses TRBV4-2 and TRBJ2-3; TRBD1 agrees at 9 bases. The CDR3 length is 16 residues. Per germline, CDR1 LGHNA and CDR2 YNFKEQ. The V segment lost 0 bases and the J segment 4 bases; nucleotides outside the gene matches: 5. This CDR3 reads CASSQDEGQGSDTQYF. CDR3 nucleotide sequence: TGTGCCAGCAGCCAAGATGAGGGACAGGGTTCAGATACGCAGTATTTT.